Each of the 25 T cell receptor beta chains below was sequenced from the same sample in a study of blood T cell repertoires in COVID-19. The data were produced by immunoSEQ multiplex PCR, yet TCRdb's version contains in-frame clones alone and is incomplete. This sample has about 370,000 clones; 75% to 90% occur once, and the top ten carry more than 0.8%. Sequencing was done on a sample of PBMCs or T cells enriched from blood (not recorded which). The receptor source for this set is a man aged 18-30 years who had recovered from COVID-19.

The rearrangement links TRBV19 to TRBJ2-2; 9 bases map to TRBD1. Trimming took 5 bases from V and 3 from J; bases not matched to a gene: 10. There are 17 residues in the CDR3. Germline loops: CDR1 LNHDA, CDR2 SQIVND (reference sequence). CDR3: CASSHAPGQGYTGELFF. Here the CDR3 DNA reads TGTGCCAGTAGTCATGCTCCGGGACAGGGCTACACCGGGGAGCTGTTTTTT.

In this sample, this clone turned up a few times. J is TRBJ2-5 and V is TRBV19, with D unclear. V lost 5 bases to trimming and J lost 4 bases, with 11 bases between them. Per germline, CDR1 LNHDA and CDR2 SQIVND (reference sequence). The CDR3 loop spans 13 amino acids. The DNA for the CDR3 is TGTGCCAGTAGTCCGGGTACCGTAGAGACCCAGTACTTC. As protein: CASSPGTVETQYF.

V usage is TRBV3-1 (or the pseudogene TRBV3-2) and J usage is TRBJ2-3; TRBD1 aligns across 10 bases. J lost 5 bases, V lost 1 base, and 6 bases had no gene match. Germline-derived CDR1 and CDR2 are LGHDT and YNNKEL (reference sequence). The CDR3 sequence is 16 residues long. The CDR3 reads CASSQGPGQGQDTQYF. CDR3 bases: TGTGCCAGCAGCCAAGGACCGGGACAGGGGCAAGATACGCAGTATTTT.

Written as DNA, the CDR3 is TGCGCCAGCAGCGTAAGGGGCGGCAGCTCCTACAATGAGCAGTTCTTC. It codes for CASSVRGGSSYNEQFF. The chain links TRBV4-3 to TRBJ2-1; possibly TRBD1 for D (5 bases). Germline assignment: CDR1 LGHNA and CDR2 YSLEER. V was cut by 5 bases and J by 0 bases, with 14 bases left in between. The CDR3 covers 16 residues.

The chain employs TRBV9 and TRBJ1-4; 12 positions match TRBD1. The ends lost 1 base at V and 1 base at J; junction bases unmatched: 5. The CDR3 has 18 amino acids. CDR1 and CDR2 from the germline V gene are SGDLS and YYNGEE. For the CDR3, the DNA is TGTGCCAGCAGCGTATCGGGACAGGGGGCAGGAACTAATGAAAAACTGTTTTTT. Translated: CASSVSGQGAGTNEKLFF.

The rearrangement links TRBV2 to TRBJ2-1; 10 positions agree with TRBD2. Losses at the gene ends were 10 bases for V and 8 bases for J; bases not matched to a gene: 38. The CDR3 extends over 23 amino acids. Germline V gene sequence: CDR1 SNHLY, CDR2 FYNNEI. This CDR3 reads CATMSASRVMKAGGVTYVDEQFF. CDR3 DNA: TGTGCCACCATGTCGGCATCACGCGTTATGAAAGCGGGAGGGGTGACATATGTGGATGAGCAGTTCTTC.

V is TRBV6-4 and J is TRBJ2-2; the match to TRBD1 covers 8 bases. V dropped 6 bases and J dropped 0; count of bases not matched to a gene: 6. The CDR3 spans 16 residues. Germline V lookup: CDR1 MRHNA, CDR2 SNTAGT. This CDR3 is CASRPTGGANTGELFF. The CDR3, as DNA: TGTGCCAGCAGACCCACAGGGGGAGCGAACACCGGGGAGCTGTTTTTT.

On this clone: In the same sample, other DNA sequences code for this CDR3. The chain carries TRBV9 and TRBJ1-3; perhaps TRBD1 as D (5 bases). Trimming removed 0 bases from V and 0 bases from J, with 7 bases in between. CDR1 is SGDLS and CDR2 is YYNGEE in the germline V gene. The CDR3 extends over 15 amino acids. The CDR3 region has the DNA TGTGCCAGCAGCGTAGGGGGCAGCTCTGGAAACACCATATATTTT. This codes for CASSVGGSSGNTIYF.

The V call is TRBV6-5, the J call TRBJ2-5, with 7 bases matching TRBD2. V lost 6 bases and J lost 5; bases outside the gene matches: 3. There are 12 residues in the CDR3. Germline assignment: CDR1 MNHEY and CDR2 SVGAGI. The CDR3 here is CASSREGETQYF. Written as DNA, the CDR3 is TGTGCCAGCAGCAGGGAGGGGGAGACCCAGTACTTC.

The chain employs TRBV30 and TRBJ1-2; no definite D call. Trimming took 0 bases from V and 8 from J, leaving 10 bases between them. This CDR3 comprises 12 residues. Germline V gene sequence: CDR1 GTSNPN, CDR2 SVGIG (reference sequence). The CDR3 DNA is TGTGCCTGGAGTGTAATACTGGGCGGCTACACCTTC. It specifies CAWSVILGGYTF. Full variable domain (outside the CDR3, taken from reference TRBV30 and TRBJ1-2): SQTIHQWPATLVQPVGSPLSLECTVEGTSNPNLYWYRQAAGRGLQLLFYSVGIGQISSEVPQNLSASRPQDRQFILSSKKLLLSDSGFYLCAWSVILGGYTFGSGTRLTVV.

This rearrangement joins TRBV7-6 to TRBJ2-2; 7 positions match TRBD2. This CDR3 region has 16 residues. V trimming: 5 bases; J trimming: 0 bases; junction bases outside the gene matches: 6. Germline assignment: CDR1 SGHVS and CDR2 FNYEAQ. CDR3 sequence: CASSRGGDANTGELFF. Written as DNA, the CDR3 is TGTGCCAGCAGCCGCGGGGGAGACGCGAACACCGGGGAGCTGTTTTTT.

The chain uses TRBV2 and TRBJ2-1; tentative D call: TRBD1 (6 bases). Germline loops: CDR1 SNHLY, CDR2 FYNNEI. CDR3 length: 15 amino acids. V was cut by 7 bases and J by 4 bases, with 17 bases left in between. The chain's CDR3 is CASNKGHNFYNEQFF. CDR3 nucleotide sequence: TGTGCCAGCAACAAGGGACACAATTTTTACAATGAGCAGTTCTTC.

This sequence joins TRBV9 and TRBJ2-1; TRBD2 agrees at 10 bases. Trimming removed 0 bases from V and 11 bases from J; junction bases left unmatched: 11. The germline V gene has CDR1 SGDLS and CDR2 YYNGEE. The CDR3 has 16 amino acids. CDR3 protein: CASSVGPLTSGTKQFF. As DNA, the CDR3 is TGTGCCAGCAGCGTAGGCCCCCTTACTAGCGGGACAAAGCAGTTCTTC.

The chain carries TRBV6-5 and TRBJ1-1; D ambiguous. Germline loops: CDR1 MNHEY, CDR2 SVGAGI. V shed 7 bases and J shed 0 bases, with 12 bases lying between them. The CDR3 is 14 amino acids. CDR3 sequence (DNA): TGTGCCAGCATCAACTGGGGAGTGAACACTGAAGCTTTCTTT. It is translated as CASINWGVNTEAFF.

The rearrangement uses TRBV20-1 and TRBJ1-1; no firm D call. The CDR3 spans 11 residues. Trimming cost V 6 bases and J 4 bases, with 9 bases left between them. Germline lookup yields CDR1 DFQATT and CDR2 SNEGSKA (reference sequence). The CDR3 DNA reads TGCAGTGCCCCCTCCGGCACTGAAGCTTTCTTT. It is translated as CSAPSGTEAFF.

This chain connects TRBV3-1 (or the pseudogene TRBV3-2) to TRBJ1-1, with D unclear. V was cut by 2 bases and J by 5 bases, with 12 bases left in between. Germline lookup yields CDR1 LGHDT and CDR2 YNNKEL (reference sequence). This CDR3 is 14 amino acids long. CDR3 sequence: CASSQLEGWTEAFF. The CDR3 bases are TGTGCCAGCAGCCAATTGGAGGGATGGACTGAAGCTTTCTTT.

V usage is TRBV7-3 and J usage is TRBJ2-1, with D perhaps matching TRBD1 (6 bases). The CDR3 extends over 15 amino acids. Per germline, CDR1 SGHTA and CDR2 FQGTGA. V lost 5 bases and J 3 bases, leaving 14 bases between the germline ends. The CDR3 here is CASSAQGLSYNEQFF. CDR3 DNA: TGTGCCAGCAGCGCACAGGGTCTCAGCTACAATGAGCAGTTCTTC.

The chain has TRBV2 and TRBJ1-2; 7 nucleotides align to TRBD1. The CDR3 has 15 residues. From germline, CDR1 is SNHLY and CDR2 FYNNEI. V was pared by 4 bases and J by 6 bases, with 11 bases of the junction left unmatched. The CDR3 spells CASSVYTGEMNGYTF. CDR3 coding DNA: TGTGCCAGCAGTGTATATACAGGGGAGATGAATGGCTACACCTTC. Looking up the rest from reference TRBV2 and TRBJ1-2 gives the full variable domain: EPEVTQTPSHQVTQMGQEVILRCVPISNHLYFYWYRQILGQKVEFLVSFYNNEISEKSEIFDDQFSVERPDGSNFTLKIRSTKLEDSAMYFCASSVYTGEMNGYTFGSGTRLTVV.

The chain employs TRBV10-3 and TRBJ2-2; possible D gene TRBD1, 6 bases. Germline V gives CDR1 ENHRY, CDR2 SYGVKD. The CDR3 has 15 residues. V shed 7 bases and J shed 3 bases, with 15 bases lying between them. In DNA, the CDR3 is TGTGCCATCACAGGGGACCGACCATACACCGGGGAGCTGTTTTTT. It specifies CAITGDRPYTGELFF.

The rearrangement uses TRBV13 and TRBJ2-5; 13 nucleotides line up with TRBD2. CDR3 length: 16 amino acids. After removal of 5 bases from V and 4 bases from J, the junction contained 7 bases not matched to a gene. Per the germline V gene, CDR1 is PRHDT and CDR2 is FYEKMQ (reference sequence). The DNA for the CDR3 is TGTGCCAGCAGCCGAGGGACTAGCGGGGTTGGAGAGACCCAGTACTTC. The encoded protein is CASSRGTSGVGETQYF.

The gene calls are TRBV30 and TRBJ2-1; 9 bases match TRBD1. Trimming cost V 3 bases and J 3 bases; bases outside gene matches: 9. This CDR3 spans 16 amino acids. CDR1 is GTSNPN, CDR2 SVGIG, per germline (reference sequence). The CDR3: CAWRRTGAGGYNEQFF. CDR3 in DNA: TGTGCCTGGAGAAGGACAGGGGCAGGGGGCTACAATGAGCAGTTCTTC.

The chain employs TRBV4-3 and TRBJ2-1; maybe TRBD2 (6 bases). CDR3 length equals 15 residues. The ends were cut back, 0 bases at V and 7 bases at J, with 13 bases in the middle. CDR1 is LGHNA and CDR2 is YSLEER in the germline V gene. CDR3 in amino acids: CASSQDRLGGNEQFF. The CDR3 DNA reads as TGCGCCAGCAGCCAAGATAGACTCGGGGGTAATGAGCAGTTCTTC.

CDR3 in DNA: TGCGCCAGCAGCTTGGCCAATTCTGGGGCCAACGTCCTGACTTTC. Its protein product is CASSLANSGANVLTF. The chain links TRBV5-1 to TRBJ2-6; D unresolved. With 0 bases removed from V and 1 base from J, the gap between germline ends came to 5 bases. Germline values: CDR1 SGHRS, CDR2 YFSETQ. The CDR3 spans 15 residues. The full variable domain, completed using reference TRBV5-1 and TRBJ2-6, is KAGVTQTPRYLIKTRGQQVTLSCSPISGHRSVSWYQQTPGQGLQFLFEYFSETQRNKGNFPGRFSGRQFSNSRSEMNVSTLELGDSALYLCASSLANSGANVLTFGAGSRLTVL.

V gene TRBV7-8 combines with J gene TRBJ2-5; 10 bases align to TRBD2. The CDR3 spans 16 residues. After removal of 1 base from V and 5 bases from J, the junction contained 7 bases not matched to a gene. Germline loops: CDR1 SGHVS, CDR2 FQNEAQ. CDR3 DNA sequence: TGTGCCAGCAGCTTAGTTGGGACTAGCGATCCGGAGACCCAGTACTTC. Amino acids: CASSLVGTSDPETQYF.

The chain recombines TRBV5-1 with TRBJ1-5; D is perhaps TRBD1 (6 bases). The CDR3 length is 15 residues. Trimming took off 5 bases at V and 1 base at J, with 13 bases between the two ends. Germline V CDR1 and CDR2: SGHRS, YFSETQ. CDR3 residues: CASSSDGQSNQPQHF. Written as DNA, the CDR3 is TGCGCCAGCAGTTCGGATGGACAGAGCAATCAGCCCCAGCATTTT.